Listed below are T cell receptor beta chains from one sample, sequenced in a study of blood T cell repertoires in COVID-19. The protocol was immunoSEQ multiplex PCR, while the TCRdb copy is restricted to in-frame clones and leaves out a portion. The sample consists of 110,000 to 150,000 clones, 70% to 90% of them appearing once. What was sequenced was PBMCs or T cells enriched from blood (not recorded which). These receptors were collected from a middle-aged man who had recovered from COVID-19. The CDR3 runs from the conserved cysteine through the conserved F or W. Fields, in order: clone size, V gene, D gene, CDR3 protein. The D gene is left open where the match is weak. The size of a clone is reported for some rows only, either as once, few or many, or as a class for expanded clones.

clone size: once
V gene: TRBV7-3
D gene: TRBD2
CDR3 protein: CASSSQAGGVTDTQYF

clone size: few
V gene: TRBV19
D gene: -
CDR3 protein: CASSITRGRGYTF

clone size: -
V gene: TRBV2
D gene: -
CDR3 protein: CASKQETTGELFF

clone size: -
V gene: TRBV7-9
D gene: -
CDR3 protein: CASTPRGNSGNTIYF

clone size: -
V gene: TRBV24-1
D gene: -
CDR3 protein: CATRGGATNTGELFF

clone size: -
V gene: TRBV27
D gene: -
CDR3 protein: CASSLGRDRANEKLFF

clone size: once
V gene: TRBV27
D gene: -
CDR3 protein: CASRRTGSSYGYTF

clone size: once
V gene: TRBV7-3
D gene: TRBD1
CDR3 protein: CASSPRTGPQFF

clone size: -
V gene: TRBV6-5
D gene: -
CDR3 protein: CASSYAGRANYGYTF

clone size: -
V gene: TRBV28
D gene: -
CDR3 protein: CASSLSPQASNYGYTF

clone size: -
V gene: TRBV19
D gene: -
CDR3 protein: CASSITPSANTGELFF

clone size: -
V gene: TRBV7-9
D gene: -
CDR3 protein: CASSLSGGNTEAFF

clone size: -
V gene: TRBV11-2
D gene: -
CDR3 protein: CASSSYSTGRAEAFF

clone size: -
V gene: TRBV18
D gene: -
CDR3 protein: CASSQSRSNYGYTF

clone size: -
V gene: TRBV3-1/TRBV3-2
D gene: -
CDR3 protein: CASSQRASYNEQFF